Included here is one T cell receptor beta chain sequence, with context. This specimen comes from a study of T-cell reconstitution after alpha-beta-depleted transplantation in children. Germline loops: CDR1 SGHTA, CDR2 FQGNSA. V gave up 5 bases and J gave up 2 bases, with 13 bases separating them. This CDR3 contains 14 residues. Preparing the TCRbeta library involved the use of unique molecular identifiers. TCRdb ran MiXCR on the PCR reads and lists one entry per CDR3 protein. The sample contains 500,000 to 600,000 distinct CDR3 sequences, approximately 16% of which appear only once. Sample: PBMCs from the stem cell graft donor, taken from the stem cell graft. This sequence was found in a human donor who donated a stem cell graft to a child with acute lymphoblastic leukemia. This sequence joins TRBV7-2 and TRBJ2-7, with no clear D. The CDR3 nucleotides are TGTGCCAGCAGCCCCTCCCGGGCCACCTACGAGCAGTACTTC. This encodes CASSPSRATYEQYF.